The present T cell receptor (beta chain) was sequenced within a study of blood T cell repertoires in COVID-19. Overall study context: COVID-19 samples, acute and convalescent, were from the United States, Italy and Spain. In each case, the material was cDNA or gDNA derived from T cells, B-cell-depleted T cells, or PBMCs.

Patients of the Seattle cohort, enrolled during active infection, were followed longitudinally. Sequenced by immunoSEQ multiplex PCR; TCRdb stores in-frame clones only, minus some. The sample includes approximately 47,000 clones, approximately 84% of them seen just once. Per the germline V gene, CDR1 is SGHTA and CDR2 is FQGNSA. Deletions cut 0 bases from V and 7 bases from J, with 9 bases between. This CDR3 comprises 14 residues. This clonotype was sampled from an elderly woman with COVID-19, enrolled during active disease. The chain uses TRBV7-2 and TRBJ2-2; D gene unclear. The material sequenced was peripheral blood. CDR3 residues: CASSLASRVGELFF. CDR3 sequence (DNA): TGTGCCAGCAGCTTAGCGTCCCGGGTCGGGGAGCTGTTTTTT.